These 26 T cell receptor beta chains share one sample of origin, sequenced in a study of T cell responses to AZD1222 COVID-19 vaccine. Some clones are missing from TCRdb's copy, which holds only in-frame ones; the method was immunoSEQ multiplex PCR. The sample includes over 100,000 clones, just over 90% seen only once; the top ten take 6.9%. The specimen was peripheral blood, collected on day 0 of AZD1222 vaccination. The origin of the receptors is an adult in good health.

The chain links TRBV4-2 to TRBJ2-5, with TRBD2 matching over 9 bases. Germline loops: CDR1 LGHNA, CDR2 YNFKEQ. This CDR3 is 16 amino acids long. V shed 1 base, J shed 5 bases, and the junction held 8 bases outside the gene matches. CDR3 sequence: CASSQGGAGGVETQYF. CDR3 nucleotide sequence: TGTGCCAGCAGCCAAGGGGGAGCGGGGGGAGTGGAGACCCAGTACTTC.

The rearrangement links TRBV7-3 to TRBJ1-1; D might be TRBD1 (5 bases). Germline assignment: CDR1 SGHTA and CDR2 FQGTGA. This CDR3 is 13 amino acids long. V was clipped by 4 bases and J by 6 bases, with 12 bases between them. Here the CDR3 DNA reads TGTGCCAGCAGCTCTCGACAGAGGGCTGAAGCTTTCTTT. This sequence encodes CASSSRQRAEAFF.

This chain links TRBV28 with TRBJ1-1; D ambiguous. The germline V and J ends were trimmed by 10 bases and 5 bases, with 11 bases remaining between them. The CDR3 has 11 amino acids. Germline V lookup: CDR1 MDHEN, CDR2 SYDVKM. CDR3 nucleotide sequence: TGTGCCACCTTCCCTGGGACTGAAGCTTTCTTT. This gives the protein CATFPGTEAFF.

This chain uses TRBV19 with TRBJ2-7; 7 bases fit TRBD1. Germline CDR1 LNHDA, CDR2 SQIVND (reference sequence). The ends lost 3 bases at V and 6 bases at J; junction bases unmatched: 5. The CDR3 length is 13 residues. The CDR3 nucleotides are TGTGCCAGTAGTATCGCAGGGGGTGGCGAGCAGTACTTC. Amino acids: CASSIAGGGEQYF.

The rearrangement links TRBV24-1 to TRBJ1-1, with 12 positions matching TRBD1. The V gene's germline CDR1 is KGHDR and CDR2 SFDVKD. The CDR3 sequence is 18 residues long. Trimming took 4 bases from V and 8 from J; bases not matched to a gene: 16. This chain's CDR3 is CATSEAGTGGAGDGEAFF. The CDR3 DNA is TGTGCCACCAGTGAGGCCGGGACAGGGGGCGCGGGGGATGGAGAAGCTTTCTTT.

This rearrangement joins TRBV15 to TRBJ2-7; the match to TRBD1 covers 7 bases. With V trimmed by 5 bases and J by 2 bases, 6 bases remained unmatched. CDR1 is LNHNV and CDR2 is YYDKDF in the germline V gene (reference sequence). The CDR3 runs to 14 residues. CDR3 nucleotide sequence: TGTGCCACCAGCCAGTTGACAGGGCCCTACGAGCAGTACTTC. This translates into CATSQLTGPYEQYF.

The V and J genes are TRBV7-3 and TRBJ1-1; D remains ambiguous. Germline V gives CDR1 SGHTA, CDR2 FQGTGA. This CDR3 is 14 amino acids long. V dropped 3 bases and J dropped 4 bases, with 12 bases sitting between them. The CDR3 nucleotides are TGTGCCAGCAGCTTGGGAGTCTTGGGCACTGAAGCTTTCTTT. Translated: CASSLGVLGTEAFF.

The chain links TRBV12-3 or TRBV12-4 to TRBJ1-2; the D is unclear. Deletions cut 2 bases from V and 8 bases from J, with 9 bases between. This CDR3 contains 12 residues. The CDR3 reads CASSLYGHGYTF. The CDR3 region has the DNA TGTGCCAGCAGTTTATATGGGCACGGCTACACCTTC.

The chain links TRBV7-2 to TRBJ2-1; D may be TRBD2 (6 bases). V dropped 0 bases and J dropped 9 bases, with 9 bases sitting between them. The CDR3 is 13 residues long. Germline loops: CDR1 SGHTA, CDR2 FQGNSA. The CDR3 sequence: CASSLARGIEQFF. DNA of the CDR3: TGTGCCAGCAGCTTAGCGCGGGGTATTGAGCAGTTCTTC.

The J gene is TRBJ1-1, the V gene TRBV28; possibly TRBD1 for D (6 bases). Germline CDR1 is MDHEN and CDR2 is SYDVKM. CDR3 length: 15 residues. V was clipped by 3 bases and J by 2 bases, with 13 bases between them. DNA for the CDR3: TGTGCCAGCAGTTTTGGGGGGGCCACAAACACTGAAGCTTTCTTT. Encoded protein: CASSFGGATNTEAFF.

In DNA, the CDR3 is TGTGCCAGCAGTAGGACAGACCTAGGTGAAAAACTGTTTTTT. The encoded protein is CASSRTDLGEKLFF. The V call is TRBV28, the J call TRBJ1-4; TRBD1 might be the D (6 bases). V lost 5 bases, J lost 7 bases, and 14 bases lay in between. Germline V gene data show CDR1 as MDHEN and CDR2 as SYDVKM. The CDR3 spans 14 residues.

CDR3 DNA: TGTGCCAGCAGCCCTCCACCCAGCGGGGTGGGGACTAGCGGGGGGAGCTCCTACAATGAGCAGTTCTTC. Protein: CASSPPPSGVGTSGGSSYNEQFF. The chain links TRBV7-8 to TRBJ2-1; 15 nucleotides match TRBD2. The CDR3 runs 23 residues. Germline V gene data show CDR1 as SGHVS and CDR2 as FQNEAQ. Trimming cost V 5 bases and J 0 bases; bases outside gene matches: 20.

The chain recombines TRBV30 with TRBJ1-2; unclear D gene. Germline V gene lookup returns CDR1 GTSNPN and CDR2 SVGIG (reference sequence). V dropped 1 base and J dropped 10 bases, with 10 bases sitting between them. The CDR3 extends over 11 amino acids. The CDR3 sequence is CAWSAQSAYTF. As DNA, the CDR3 is TGTGCCTGGAGTGCCCAGTCAGCCTACACCTTC.

The gene calls are TRBV20-1 and TRBJ1-5; no clear D. CDR3 length: 12 amino acids. Germline values: CDR1 DFQATT, CDR2 SNEGSKA (reference sequence). V dropped 3 bases and J dropped 4 bases, with 7 bases sitting between them. This CDR3 reads CSASRENQPQHF. CDR3 sequence (DNA): TGCAGTGCTAGTAGGGAAAATCAGCCCCAGCATTTT.

The V gene is TRBV5-1, the J gene TRBJ2-6; 7 bases align to TRBD1. Germline V gene data show CDR1 as SGHRS and CDR2 as YFSETQ. The CDR3 runs 19 residues. V gave up 3 bases and J gave up 0 bases; unmatched junction bases: 12. This CDR3 is CASSSISGTDYSGANVLTF. In nucleotides, the CDR3 is TGCGCCAGCAGCTCAATTTCCGGGACAGACTACTCTGGGGCCAACGTCCTGACTTTC.

The V and J genes are TRBV10-3 and TRBJ2-3, with 10 bases fitting TRBD1. CDR1 and CDR2 from the germline V gene are ENHRY and SYGVKD. Unmatched junction bases numbered 9, after V lost 3 bases and J lost 3 bases. CDR3 size: 17 residues. The CDR3 coding sequence is TGTGCCATCAGTGATCTCAAGGGACAGGGGACTACAGATACGCAGTATTTT. As protein: CAISDLKGQGTTDTQYF.

The rearrangement links TRBV15 to TRBJ1-1, with TRBD1 matching 7 bases. Germline assignment: CDR1 LNHNV and CDR2 YYDKDF (reference sequence). The CDR3 is made up of 16 amino acids. V trimming: 0 bases; J trimming: 1 base; junction bases outside the gene matches: 5. The CDR3 DNA reads as TGTGCCACCAGCAGAGAATGGACAGGACAGAACACTGAAGCTTTCTTT. Amino acids: CATSREWTGQNTEAFF.

This chain joins TRBV19 and TRBJ2-3; maybe TRBD1 (6 bases). With 5 bases removed from V and 3 bases from J, the gap between germline ends came to 18 bases. The V gene's germline CDR1 is LNHDA and CDR2 SQIVND (reference sequence). The CDR3 extends over 16 amino acids. The CDR3 DNA follows: TGTGCCAGTAGTTCCCCGACAGGAATGGGGACAGATACGCAGTATTTT. It encodes CASSSPTGMGTDTQYF. Combining the CDR3 with reference TRBV19 and TRBJ2-3 gives the whole variable domain DGGITQSPKYLFRKEGQNVTLSCEQNLNHDAMYWYRQDPGQGLRLIYYSQIVNDFQKGDIAEGYSVSREKKESFPLTVTSAQKNPTAFYLCASSSPTGMGTDTQYFGPGTRLTVL.

The chain recombines TRBV6-5 with TRBJ2-3; 16 bases align to TRBD2. The CDR3 is made up of 15 amino acids. Trimming cost V 5 bases and J 7 bases; bases outside gene matches: 3. Germline CDR1 and CDR2: MNHEY and SVGAGI. CDR3 region: CASSRGLAGGNTQYF. In nucleotides, the CDR3 is TGTGCCAGCAGTAGGGGACTAGCGGGGGGGAATACGCAGTATTTT.

The J gene is TRBJ2-3, the V gene TRBV7-2; D unresolved. Germline loops: CDR1 SGHTA, CDR2 FQGNSA. The CDR3 sequence is 13 residues long. Trimming shortened V by 3 bases and J by 1 base, and 5 bases separated the two germline ends. CDR3 DNA: TGTGCCAGCAGCTTTGGGGGCACAGATACGCAGTATTTT. It specifies CASSFGGTDTQYF.

This clone was found once. V and J are TRBV19 and TRBJ2-4; 12 bases map to TRBD1. Trimming at V came to 0 bases and at J to 9 bases, leaving 12 bases not matched to a gene. Germline CDR1 and CDR2: LNHDA and SQIVND (reference sequence). The CDR3 runs 18 residues. CDR3 nucleotide sequence: TGTGCCAGTAGTATAGATCTATTCGGGACAGGGGGCACTACCATTCAGTACTTC. Its translation: CASSIDLFGTGGTTIQYF.

The chain links TRBV7-2 to TRBJ2-7, with TRBD2 matching over 7 bases. The CDR3 extends over 15 amino acids. Germline V gene sequence: CDR1 SGHTA, CDR2 FQGNSA. V lost 5 bases and J lost 2; bases outside the gene matches: 9. CDR3 DNA: TGTGCCAGCAGCGCCTTGGGCGGGGGAGCCTACGAGCAGTACTTC. The encoded protein is CASSALGGGAYEQYF. Full variable domain (missing parts from reference TRBV7-2 and TRBJ2-7): GAGVSQSPSNKVTEKGKDVELRCDPISGHTALYWYRQSLGQGLEFLIYFQGNSAPDKSGLPSDRFSAERTGGSVSTLTIQRTQQEDSAVYLCASSALGGGAYEQYFGPGTRLTVT.

J is TRBJ1-5 and V is TRBV11-2, with D possibly being TRBD1 (5 bases). The CDR3 is made up of 14 amino acids. The germline V gene encodes CDR1 SGHAT and CDR2 FQNNGV. V gave up 1 base and J gave up 7 bases, with 11 bases separating them. In DNA form, the CDR3 reads TGTGCCAGCAGCTTAGGTTGGGGGGAACAGCCCCAGCATTTT. It encodes CASSLGWGEQPQHF.

The chain is built from TRBV28 and TRBJ1-6, with TRBD1 as a possible D gene (6 bases). V lost 6 bases, J lost 5 bases, and 17 bases lay in between. CDR1 and CDR2 from the germline V gene are MDHEN and SYDVKM. The CDR3 loop spans 16 amino acids. CDR3 loop: CASSPLGTIHNSPLHF. The CDR3 bases are TGTGCCAGCAGCCCCCTTGGGACAATCCATAATTCACCCCTCCACTTT.

This clone appeared a single time. The chain combines TRBV6-5 with TRBJ1-5; D not resolved. The CDR3 spans 12 residues. Germline assignment: CDR1 MNHEY and CDR2 SVGAGI. Deletions cut 6 bases from V and 1 base from J, with 4 bases between. The CDR3 bases are TGTGCCAGCAGGGGGAGCAATCAGCCCCAGCATTTT. This translates into CASRGSNQPQHF.

V gene TRBV6-6 combines with J gene TRBJ2-3, with a possible D match to TRBD2 (5 bases). Looked up from germline, CDR1 is MNHNY and CDR2 is SVGAGI (reference sequence). V lost 4 bases to trimming and J lost 2 bases, with 7 bases between them. The CDR3 loop spans 13 amino acids. The CDR3 bases are TGTGCCAGCAGTTTAGACTACACAGATACGCAGTATTTT. It encodes CASSLDYTDTQYF.